The sample holds one count of the clone carrying this T cell receptor beta chain. The data were produced by immunoSEQ multiplex PCR, yet TCRdb's version contains in-frame clones alone and is incomplete. In the table there are roughly 230,000 clones, roughly 80% of which are singletons. CDR1 and CDR2 from the germline V gene are ENHRY and SYGVKD. This CDR3 has 14 residues. Trimming removed 6 bases from V and 4 bases from J, with 15 bases in between. This entry belongs to a study of blood T cell repertoires in COVID-19. As for the study in general: The origin of the acute and convalescent COVID-19 samples was the United States, Italy and Spain. T cells, B-cell-depleted T cells, or PBMCs supplied cDNA or gDNA.

The chain carries TRBV10-3 and TRBJ2-5; tentative D call: TRBD1 (6 bases). Sequencing was done on a sample of peripheral blood. This receptor was taken from an elderly woman with COVID-19, enrolled during active disease. The CDR3 nucleotides are TGTGCCATCAGATCGACAGGAGGTACAGAGACCCAGTACTTC. As protein: CAIRSTGGTETQYF.